Listed below are T cell receptor beta chains from one sample, sequenced in a study of shared clonotypes between healthy human individuals. The repertoire was sequenced with immunoSEQ multiplex PCR; TCRdb's copy has only in-frame clones and lacks some. The data hold around 2.5 million clones, with 93% observed a single time. The sequenced sample was naive CD4+ T cells from PBMCs. The receptors shown here come from a man aged 18 to 29 in good health. Some clones in this sample may be carry-over from other donors' samples. Each CDR3 is given with its conserved first and last residue. The order of the fields is D gene, V gene, CDR3 length, J gene, clone size, CDR3 DNA, CDR3 protein. The D gene is left open where the match is weak. Clone size is shown for a subset of rows, as once, few, many or a class of expanded clone.

.	TRBV5-1	16	TRBJ2-1	.	TGCGCCAGCAGCATGGAAAGGACCGCGCTCCACAATGAGCAGTTCTTC	CASSMERTALHNEQFF
.	TRBV18	12	TRBJ2-7	.	TGTGCCAGCTCACCAGGTAGCTACGAGCAGTACTTC	CASSPGSYEQYF
.	TRBV2	14	TRBJ2-1	.	TGTGCCAGCACAGGTTCTAGCTCCTACAATGAGCAGTTCTTC	CASTGSSSYNEQFF
TRBD1	TRBV2	15	TRBJ1-3	.	TGTGCCAGCAACGAACAGGGGAAGTCTGGAAACACCATATATTTT	CASNEQGKSGNTIYF
TRBD1	TRBV18	16	TRBJ2-4	.	TGTGCCAGCTCACCACCCGGGACAGCGACCAAAAACATTCAGTACTTC	CASSPPGTATKNIQYF
.	TRBV29-1	16	TRBJ2-3	.	TGCAGCGTCGTTACTATGATTCAGGGCGGCACAGATACGCAGTATTTT	CSVVTMIQGGTDTQYF
.	TRBV25-1	11	TRBJ1-2	.	TGTGCCAGCAGTGCCACAATGGGCTACACCTTC	CASSATMGYTF
.	TRBV4-2	15	TRBJ2-2	once	TGTGCCAGCAGTCACGGAACAGCAAACACCGGGGAGCTGTTTTTT	CASSHGTANTGELFF
.	TRBV28	14	TRBJ1-2	.	TGTGCCAGCAGTTTACCAGGGGCTTGGGATGGCTACACCTTC	CASSLPGAWDGYTF
.	TRBV19	15	TRBJ2-1	once	TGTGCCAGTAGTCGAACGGTAAATTCCTACAATGAGCAGTTCTTC	CASSRTVNSYNEQFF
.	TRBV6-1	11	TRBJ1-5	few	TGTGCCAGCAGTGAACGGCAGCCCCAGCATTTT	CASSERQPQHF
.	TRBV6-1	17	TRBJ2-1	.	TGTGCCAGCAGTGAAAGGTACGGGCAAAGCTCCTACAATGAGCAGTTCTTC	CASSERYGQSSYNEQFF
TRBD2	TRBV5-1	16	TRBJ2-5	.	TGCGCCAGCAGCGCGGGACTAGCGGCCGCCCAAGAGACCCAGTACTTC	CASSAGLAAAQETQYF
TRBD2	TRBV5-1	19	TRBJ2-7	.	TGCGCCAGCAGCTTGTCGCCCGGGACTAGCGGGAGGTCCGCCTACGAGCAGTACTTC	CASSLSPGTSGRSAYEQYF
TRBD2	TRBV9	13	TRBJ2-7	.	TGTGCCAGCAGCAGTCCGGGACTAGCGGAGAAGTACTTC	CASSSPGLAEKYF
.	TRBV5-6	16	TRBJ2-1	.	TGTGCCAGCAGCCCCCCCGGGACATACTCCTACAATGAGCAGTTCTTC	CASSPPGTYSYNEQFF
TRBD1	TRBV6-5	15	TRBJ2-7	.	TGTGCCAGCAGGCCCACCGGACTAGGGACAGGGGAGCAGTACTTC	CASRPTGLGTGEQYF
TRBD1	TRBV2	14	TRBJ1-2	.	TGTGCCAGCCGACAGGGTTGGGATCGCTATGGCTACACCTTC	CASRQGWDRYGYTF
TRBD2	TRBV4-2	19	TRBJ2-1	.	TGTGCCAGCAGCCAAGATATGACCTTTTGGCGAGGGGAGGGGAATGAGCAGTTCTTC	CASSQDMTFWRGEGNEQFF
.	TRBV11-2	14	TRBJ2-5	.	TGTGCCAGCAGCTTACGGACGGGAGAGGAGACCCAGTACTTC	CASSLRTGEETQYF